The rows below give T cell receptor beta chains drawn from one sample of a study of blood T cell repertoires in COVID-19. Here immunoSEQ multiplex PCR was the method, and the copy in TCRdb shows in-frame clones only, minus some. The sample has approximately 120,000 clones, about 87% seen once; the top ten hold less than 8%. Sequences were obtained from peripheral blood. The receptors originated from a woman between 50 and 59 years old with acute or convalescent COVID-19. The CDR3 runs from the conserved cysteine through the conserved F or W. The D gene is left open where the match is weak. Some rows have no size entry. The others give once, few or many, or a class for an expanded clone.

>13|TRBV6-5|once|TRBJ1-1|-
CAIALGTNTEAFF
TGTGCCATCGCGCTAGGGACAAACACTGAAGCTTTCTTT
>15|TRBV11-2|-|TRBJ2-5|TRBD1
CASSLRSTTGGTQYF
TGTGCCAGCAGCCTGCGGTCTACGACAGGGGGGACCCAGTACTTC
>14|TRBV2|-|TRBJ1-2|-
CASSEQGKNEGYTF
TGTGCCAGCAGTGAACAGGGAAAGAACGAGGGCTACACCTTC
>14|TRBV30|-|TRBJ1-1|-
CAWSVHAGLGEAFF
TGTGCCTGGAGTGTACATGCAGGTTTAGGAGAAGCTTTCTTT
>15|TRBV6-5|-|TRBJ1-1|-
CASSYSTVMNTEAFF
TGTGCCAGCAGTTACTCGACAGTTATGAACACTGAAGCTTTCTTT
>15|TRBV18|-|TRBJ2-2|TRBD1
CASSSRQGGTGELFF
TGTGCCAGCTCGTCGAGACAGGGTGGCACCGGGGAGCTGTTTTTT
>15|TRBV28|-|TRBJ2-3|TRBD2
CASSDSGGSTDTQYF
TGTGCCAGCAGTGATAGCGGGGGTAGCACAGATACGCAGTATTTT
>15|TRBV2|-|TRBJ1-4|-
CASSEALLTVEKLFF
TGTGCCAGCAGTGAAGCGCTTCTGACAGTCGAAAAACTGTTTTTT
>13|TRBV30|-|TRBJ1-5|-
CAWSVQGHQPQHF
TGTGCCTGGAGTGTACAGGGACATCAGCCCCAGCATTTT
>14|TRBV19|once|TRBJ2-2|TRBD1
CACAGTGVTGELFF
TGTGCCTGTGCAGGGACAGGGGTCACCGGGGAGCTGTTTTTT
>15|TRBV6-5|-|TRBJ1-1|TRBD1
CASRSGTGGITEAFF
TGTGCCAGCAGGTCCGGGACAGGGGGCATCACTGAAGCTTTCTTT
>14|TRBV5-1|once|TRBJ1-1|TRBD1
CASSAGQGLTEAFF
TGCGCCAGCAGCGCGGGACAGGGTTTGACTGAAGCTTTCTTT
>13|TRBV18|-|TRBJ1-2|TRBD1
CATSQGESYGYTF
TGTGCCACCTCACAGGGGGAATCCTATGGCTACACCTTC
>12|TRBV2|-|TRBJ2-2|-
CASHTVSGELFF
TGTGCCAGCCATACAGTGAGCGGGGAGCTGTTTTTT
>14|TRBV5-1|few|TRBJ1-2|-
CASSFETPNYGYTF
TGCGCCAGCAGCTTCGAGACTCCTAACTATGGCTACACCTTC
>13|TRBV11-2|-|TRBJ2-7|-
CASSLAADYEQYF
TGTGCCAGCAGCTTAGCCGCAGACTACGAGCAGTACTTC
>14|TRBV19|-|TRBJ1-6|TRBD1
CASSILDTGAPLHF
TGTGCCAGTAGTATATTGGATACAGGGGCACCCCTCCACTTT
>14|TRBV30|-|TRBJ1-5|-
CAWSVLGGNQPQHF
TGTGCCTGGAGTGTATTGGGAGGCAATCAGCCCCAGCATTTT
>16|TRBV6-5|-|TRBJ2-2|-
CASSYSSTGNTGELFF
TGTGCCAGCAGTTACTCTTCGACAGGGAACACCGGGGAGCTGTTTTTT
>12|TRBV2|-|TRBJ2-4|-
CASGGTKNIQYF
TGTGCCAGCGGGGGCACCAAAAACATTCAGTACTTC
>17|TRBV30|-|TRBJ2-7|TRBD2
CAWSAPVDPSGGNEQYF
TGTGCCTGGAGTGCCCCGGTGGATCCTAGCGGGGGGAACGAGCAGTACTTC
>13|TRBV7-9|-|TRBJ1-1|-
CASTPGGDEEAFF
TGTGCCAGCACTCCAGGCGGGGACGAGGAAGCTTTCTTT
>13|TRBV30|-|TRBJ2-7|-
CAWRGAGGREQYF
TGTGCCTGGCGTGGGGCAGGTGGGAGAGAGCAGTACTTC
>15|TRBV5-1|-|TRBJ2-3|TRBD2
CASSSGGTSTDTQYF
TGCGCCAGCAGCTCGGGGGGGACGAGCACAGATACGCAGTATTTT
>15|TRBV2|few|TRBJ1-6|TRBD1
CASGGTGGTYSPLHF
TGTGCCAGCGGCGGGACAGGGGGCACCTATTCACCCCTCCACTTT
>13|TRBV12-3/TRBV12-4|-|TRBJ1-2|TRBD1
CASSRGQIYGYTF
TGTGCCAGCAGTAGGGGACAGATTTATGGCTACACCTTC
>12|TRBV19|-|TRBJ2-7|-
CASGSLRGEQYF
TGTGCCAGTGGGTCCCTAAGGGGCGAGCAGTACTTC
>17|TRBV6-2/TRBV6-3|-|TRBJ1-5|-
CASSSPGPNRGNQPQHF
TGTGCCAGCAGTTCCCCGGGCCCAAATAGGGGTAATCAGCCCCAGCATTTT
>15|TRBV5-1|-|TRBJ2-3|TRBD1
CASSLGNRGSDTQYF
TGCGCCAGCAGCTTGGGTAACAGGGGATCTGATACGCAGTATTTT
>18|TRBV4-1|-|TRBJ2-1|-
CASSQDDEGVSSYNEQFF
TGCGCCAGCAGCCAAGATGATGAGGGGGTTAGCTCCTACAATGAGCAGTTCTTC
>15|TRBV25-1|-|TRBJ1-2|TRBD1
CASSDHMAPGGGYTF
TGTGCCAGCAGTGACCATATGGCCCCAGGGGGTGGCTACACCTTC